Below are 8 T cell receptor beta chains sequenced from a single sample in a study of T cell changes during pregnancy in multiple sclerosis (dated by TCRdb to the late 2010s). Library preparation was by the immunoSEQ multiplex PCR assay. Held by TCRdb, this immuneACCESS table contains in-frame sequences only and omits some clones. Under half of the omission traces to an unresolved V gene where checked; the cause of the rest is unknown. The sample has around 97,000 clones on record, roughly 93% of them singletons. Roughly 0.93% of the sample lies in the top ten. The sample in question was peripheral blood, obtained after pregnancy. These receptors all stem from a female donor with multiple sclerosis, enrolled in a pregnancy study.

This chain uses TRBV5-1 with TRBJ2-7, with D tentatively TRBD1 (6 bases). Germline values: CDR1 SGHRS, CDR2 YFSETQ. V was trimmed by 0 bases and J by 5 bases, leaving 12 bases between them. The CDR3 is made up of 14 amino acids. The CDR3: CASSLGGTSHEQYF. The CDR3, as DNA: TGCGCCAGCAGCTTGGGTGGGACAAGCCACGAGCAGTACTTC.

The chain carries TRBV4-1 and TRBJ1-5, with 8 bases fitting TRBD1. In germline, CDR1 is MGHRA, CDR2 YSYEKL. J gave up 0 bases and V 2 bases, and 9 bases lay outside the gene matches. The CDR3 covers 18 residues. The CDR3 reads CASSQPRDRQYSNQPQHF. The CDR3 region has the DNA TGCGCCAGCAGCCAACCCCGGGACAGGCAATATAGCAATCAGCCCCAGCATTTT.

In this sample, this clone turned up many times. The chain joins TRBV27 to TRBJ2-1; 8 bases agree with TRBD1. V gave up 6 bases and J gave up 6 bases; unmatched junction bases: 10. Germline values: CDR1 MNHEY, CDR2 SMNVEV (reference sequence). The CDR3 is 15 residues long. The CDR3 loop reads CASRIGQGGINEQFF. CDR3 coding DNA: TGTGCCAGCAGAATTGGACAGGGAGGAATCAATGAGCAGTTCTTC.

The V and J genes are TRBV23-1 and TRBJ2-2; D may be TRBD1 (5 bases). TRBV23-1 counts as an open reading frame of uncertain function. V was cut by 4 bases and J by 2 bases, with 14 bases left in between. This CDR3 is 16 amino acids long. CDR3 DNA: TGCGCCAGCAGTCTCCGATCTGGACATAACACCGGGGAGCTGTTTTTT. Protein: CASSLRSGHNTGELFF.

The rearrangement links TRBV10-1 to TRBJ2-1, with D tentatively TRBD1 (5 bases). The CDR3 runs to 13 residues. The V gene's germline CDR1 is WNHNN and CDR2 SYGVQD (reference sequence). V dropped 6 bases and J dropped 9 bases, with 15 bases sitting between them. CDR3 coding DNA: TGCGCCAGCAGACCCGGACAAGGTGGTGAGCAGTTCTTC. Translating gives CASRPGQGGEQFF.

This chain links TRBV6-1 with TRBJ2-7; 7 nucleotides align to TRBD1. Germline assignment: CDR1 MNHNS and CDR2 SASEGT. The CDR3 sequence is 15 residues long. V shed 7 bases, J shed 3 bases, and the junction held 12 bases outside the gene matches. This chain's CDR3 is CASIKGTERDYEQYF. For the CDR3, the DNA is TGTGCCAGCATCAAAGGGACAGAGAGGGACTACGAGCAGTACTTC.

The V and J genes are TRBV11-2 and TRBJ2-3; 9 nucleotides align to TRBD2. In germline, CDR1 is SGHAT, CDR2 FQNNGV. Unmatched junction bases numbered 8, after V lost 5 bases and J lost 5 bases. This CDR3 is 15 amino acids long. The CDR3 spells CASSLAGSTGDTQYF. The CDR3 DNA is TGTGCCAGCAGCCTAGCGGGGTCCACCGGAGATACGCAGTATTTT.

Written as DNA, the CDR3 is TGTGCCAGCAGTTGGGGGGTGAAGCAGCCCCAGCATTTT. Its translation: CASSWGVKQPQHF. The chain links TRBV11-2 to TRBJ1-5; a weak D match, TRBD1 (5 bases). Germline loops: CDR1 SGHAT, CDR2 FQNNGV. The CDR3 is 13 residues long. Trimming pared 6 bases from V and 7 bases from J, leaving 13 bases between.